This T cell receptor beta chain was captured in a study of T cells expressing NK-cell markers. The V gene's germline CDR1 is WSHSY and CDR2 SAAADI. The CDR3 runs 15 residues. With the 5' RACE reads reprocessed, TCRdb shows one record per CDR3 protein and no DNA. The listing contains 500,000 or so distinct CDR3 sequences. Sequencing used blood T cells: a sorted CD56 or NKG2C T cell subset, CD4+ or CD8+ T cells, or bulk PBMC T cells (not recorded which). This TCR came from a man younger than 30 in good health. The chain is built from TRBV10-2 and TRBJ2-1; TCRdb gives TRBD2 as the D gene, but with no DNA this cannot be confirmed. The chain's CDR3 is CATVRSGGLGNEQFF.